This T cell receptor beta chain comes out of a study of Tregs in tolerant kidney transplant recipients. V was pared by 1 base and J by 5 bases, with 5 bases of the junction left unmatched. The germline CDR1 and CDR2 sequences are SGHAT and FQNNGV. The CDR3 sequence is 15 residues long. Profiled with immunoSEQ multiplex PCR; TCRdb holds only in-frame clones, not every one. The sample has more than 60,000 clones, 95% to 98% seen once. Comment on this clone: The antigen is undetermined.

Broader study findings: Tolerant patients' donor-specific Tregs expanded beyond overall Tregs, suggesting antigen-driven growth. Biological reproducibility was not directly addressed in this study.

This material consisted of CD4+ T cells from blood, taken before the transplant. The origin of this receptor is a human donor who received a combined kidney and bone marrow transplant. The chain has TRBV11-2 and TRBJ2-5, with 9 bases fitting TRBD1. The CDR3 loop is CASSLVTGGGETQYF. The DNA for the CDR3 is TGTGCCAGCAGCTTAGTTACAGGGGGCGGCGAGACCCAGTACTTC.